These 29 T cell receptor beta chains originate from one sample sequenced in a study of blood T cell repertoires in COVID-19. Method: immunoSEQ multiplex PCR; TCRdb's copy keeps in-frame clones and lacks some. The table lists 250,000 to 300,000 clones, around 85% of them singletons. Sequencing was carried out using PBMCs or T cells enriched from blood (not recorded which). Receptors were obtained from a woman between 50 and 59 years old who had recovered from COVID-19.

The chain carries TRBV7-8 and TRBJ1-5; D gene ambiguous. CDR1 is SGHVS and CDR2 is FQNEAQ in the germline V gene. The CDR3 has 15 residues. Trimming left V 5 bases short and J 4 bases short, with 15 bases between. Here the CDR3 reads CASSPFGQDNQPQHF. In DNA, the CDR3 is TGTGCCAGCAGCCCTTTTGGGCAGGATAATCAGCCCCAGCATTTT.

This clone was seen only once. This chain links TRBV29-1 with TRBJ1-2; 7 bases fit TRBD1. Per germline, CDR1 SQVTM and CDR2 ANQGSEA. The CDR3 runs to 11 residues. V gave up 6 bases and J gave up 8 bases; unmatched junction bases: 6. The CDR3 loop reads CSVTDRWGYTF. CDR3 coding DNA: TGCAGCGTCACGGACAGGTGGGGCTACACCTTC.

This chain uses TRBV20-1 with TRBJ2-6; possible D gene TRBD2, 5 bases. From germline, CDR1 is DFQATT and CDR2 SNEGSKA (reference sequence). Trimming removed 3 bases from V and 0 bases from J, with 6 bases in between. The length of the CDR3 is 14 residues. In nucleotides, the CDR3 is TGCAGTGCTAGTCGGGACTCTGGGGCCAACGTCCTGACTTTC. It encodes CSASRDSGANVLTF.

This clone was observed a few times. DNA of the CDR3: TGTGCCAGCAGTGAGCAGGACAGGGGACGTGCGGCAGGGGGGACCCAGTACTTC. It encodes CASSEQDRGRAAGGTQYF. The chain recombines TRBV2 with TRBJ2-5, with TRBD1 matching over 9 bases. This CDR3 has 18 amino acids. The J segment lost 7 bases and the V segment lost 3 bases, leaving 18 bases of the junction unmatched. Germline values: CDR1 SNHLY, CDR2 FYNNEI.

This sequence joins TRBV7-9 and TRBJ1-3; D is unresolved. Looked up from germline, CDR1 is SEHNR and CDR2 is FQNEAQ (reference sequence). Trimming pared 5 bases from V and 4 bases from J, leaving 9 bases between. This CDR3 has 13 amino acids. The CDR3 reads CASSPHRGNTIYF. DNA of the CDR3: TGTGCCAGCAGCCCACACCGAGGAAACACCATATATTTT.

The gene calls are TRBV15 and TRBJ2-1; TRBD1 aligns across 7 bases. Unmatched junction bases numbered 9, after V lost 1 base and J lost 9 bases. There are 15 residues in the CDR3. Germline V gene data show CDR1 as LNHNV and CDR2 as YYDKDF (reference sequence). The CDR3 protein is CATSRAGLGDSEQFF. For the CDR3, the DNA is TGTGCCACCAGCAGAGCCGGTCTTGGGGACAGTGAGCAGTTCTTC.

The genes are TRBV27 and TRBJ2-2; 9 bases fit TRBD2. The germline V gene has CDR1 MNHEY and CDR2 SMNVEV (reference sequence). The CDR3 covers 17 residues. Trimming removed 10 bases from V and 0 bases from J; junction bases left unmatched: 12. CDR3 coding DNA: TGTGCCATCACTTATTTAGCGGGAGCTACGAACACCGGGGAGCTGTTTTTT. Protein sequence: CAITYLAGATNTGELFF.

The CDR3: CASSMGAGKTQYF. As DNA, the CDR3 is TGTGCCAGTAGTATGGGGGCAGGGAAGACCCAGTACTTC. The chain combines TRBV19 with TRBJ2-5; a weak D match, TRBD1 (6 bases). Germline CDR1 reads LNHDA; CDR2 reads SQIVND (reference sequence). V lost 3 bases, J lost 6 bases, and 11 bases lay in between. This CDR3 has 13 residues.

The rearrangement uses TRBV11-3 and TRBJ2-1; TRBD2 agrees at 14 bases. The germline CDR1 and CDR2 sequences are SGHNT and YENEEA. This CDR3 has 16 residues. V trimming: 5 bases; J trimming: 4 bases; junction bases outside the gene matches: 4. The CDR3 loop is CASSRRLAGGYNEQFF. CDR3 coding DNA: TGTGCCAGCAGCCGTAGACTAGCGGGAGGGTACAATGAGCAGTTCTTC.

The J gene is TRBJ1-5, the V gene TRBV6-5; 8 bases agree with TRBD1. Germline lookup yields CDR1 MNHEY and CDR2 SVGAGI. This CDR3 contains 14 residues. J gave up 2 bases and V 4 bases, and 1 base lay outside the gene matches. The CDR3 here is CASSSDRGNQPQHF. DNA of the CDR3: TGTGCCAGCAGTTCGGACAGGGGCAATCAGCCCCAGCATTTT.

This chain joins TRBV15 and TRBJ2-1, with D possibly TRBD2 on 6 matching bases. There are 17 residues in the CDR3. Trimming cost V 0 bases and J 3 bases, with 15 bases left between them. Germline V gene sequence: CDR1 LNHNV, CDR2 YYDKDF (reference sequence). CDR3 sequence (DNA): TGTGCCACCAGCAGAGATTGGGCGGGACTCAACTACAATGAGCAGTTCTTC. Residues: CATSRDWAGLNYNEQFF.

The chain combines TRBV27 with TRBJ2-1, with TRBD1 as a possible D gene (6 bases). CDR1 MNHEY and CDR2 SMNVEV come from the germline V gene (reference sequence). The CDR3 is 16 amino acids. Trimming removed 9 bases from V and 3 bases from J, with 21 bases in between. The CDR3 DNA reads TGTGCCAGTCGAACTCCAGGGAAGGGGGACTACAATGAGCAGTTCTTC. It translates to CASRTPGKGDYNEQFF.

The chain combines TRBV5-1 with TRBJ2-3; TRBD2 agrees at 11 bases. Germline-derived CDR1 and CDR2 are SGHRS and YFSETQ. V lost 7 bases, J lost 4 bases, and 11 bases stayed unmatched. This CDR3 contains 16 residues. CDR3 sequence (DNA): TGCGCCAGCCGACCGGGTCTAGCGGGAGGTTCAGATACGCAGTATTTT. This codes for CASRPGLAGGSDTQYF.

CDR3 protein: CASSLDAGPPYNEQFF. In DNA, the CDR3 is TGTGCCAGCAGCTTAGATGCGGGGCCCCCCTACAATGAGCAGTTCTTC. This chain joins TRBV13 and TRBJ2-1, with D perhaps TRBD2 (6 bases). Germline values: CDR1 PRHDT, CDR2 FYEKMQ (reference sequence). With 1 base removed from V and 2 bases from J, the gap between germline ends came to 12 bases. There are 16 residues in the CDR3.

The chain employs TRBV5-1 and TRBJ1-3; unclear D gene. Germline lookup yields CDR1 SGHRS and CDR2 YFSETQ. There are 15 residues in the CDR3. V gave up 0 bases and J gave up 1 base, with 8 bases separating them. The chain's CDR3 is CASSLAQKSGNTIYF. The CDR3 DNA reads as TGCGCCAGCAGCTTGGCTCAGAAGTCTGGAAACACCATATATTTT. The whole variable domain, filled in from reference TRBV5-1 and TRBJ1-3, reads KAGVTQTPRYLIKTRGQQVTLSCSPISGHRSVSWYQQTPGQGLQFLFEYFSETQRNKGNFPGRFSGRQFSNSRSEMNVSTLELGDSALYLCASSLAQKSGNTIYFGEGSWLTVV.

V is TRBV5-3 and J is TRBJ1-5, with 7 bases identical to TRBD1. TRBV5-3 falls under the ORF class, with uncertain function. The V gene end was trimmed by 2 bases and the J gene end by 0 bases; junction bases not matched to a gene: 17. This CDR3 spans 20 amino acids. For the CDR3, the DNA is TGTGCCAGAAGCTTTTCCCGTCCGGGACAGCTACTGTATAGCAATCAGCCCCAGCATTTT. Its protein is CARSFSRPGQLLYSNQPQHF.

This chain joins TRBV6-1 and TRBJ2-7, with TRBD1 as a possible D gene (6 bases). There are 15 residues in the CDR3. CDR1 and CDR2 (germline): MNHNS, SASEGT. V shed 6 bases and J shed 3 bases, with 18 bases lying between them. CDR3 loop: CASSQRGHGDYEQYF. Here the CDR3 DNA reads TGTGCCAGCAGCCAACGGGGACATGGGGACTACGAGCAGTACTTC.

This clone appeared a single time. In DNA form, the CDR3 reads TGTGCCAGCAGCCGAAGGGGGGGATCTGGCTACACCTTC. Its protein is CASSRRGGSGYTF. V gene TRBV9 combines with J gene TRBJ1-2; TRBD1 might be the D (6 bases). Germline CDR1 is SGDLS and CDR2 is YYNGEE. V gave up 4 bases and J gave up 7 bases, with 14 bases separating them. The CDR3 is made up of 13 amino acids. Drawing the rest from reference TRBV9 and TRBJ1-2, the complete variable domain is DSGVTQTPKHLITATGQRVTLRCSPRSGDLSVYWYQQSLDQGLQFLIQYYNGEERAKGNILERFSAQQFPDLHSELNLSSLELGDSALYFCASSRRGGSGYTFGSGTRLTVV.

The V call is TRBV4-1, the J call TRBJ2-5, with 12 bases aligning to TRBD2. This CDR3 is built from 15 residues. Unmatched junction bases numbered 1, after V lost 1 base and J lost 4 bases. The V gene's germline CDR1 is MGHRA and CDR2 YSYEKL. For the CDR3, the DNA is TGCGCCAGCAGCCAAGTGGGACTAGCGGGAGAGACCCAGTACTTC. It specifies CASSQVGLAGETQYF.

The chain employs TRBV7-9 and TRBJ2-7; possible D gene TRBD2, 6 bases. The CDR3 covers 14 residues. The germline V gene encodes CDR1 SEHNR and CDR2 FQNEAQ (reference sequence). Trimming removed 2 bases at V and 3 bases at J, with 11 bases between. CDR3 region: CASSLSSVHYEQYF. CDR3 DNA: TGTGCCAGCAGCTTATCTAGCGTCCACTACGAGCAGTACTTC. The whole variable domain, remainder taken from reference TRBV7-9 and TRBJ2-7, is DTGVSQNPRHKITKRGQNVTFRCDPISEHNRLYWYRQTLGQGPEFLTYFQNEAQLEKSRLLSDRFSAERPKGSFSTLEIQRTEQGDSAMYLCASSLSSVHYEQYFGPGTRLTVT.

The chain combines TRBV27 with TRBJ1-2; tentative D call: TRBD1 (6 bases). The CDR3 totals 13 residues. Germline V gene lookup returns CDR1 MNHEY and CDR2 SMNVEV (reference sequence). Between the trimmed V and J ends, which lost 4 bases and 4 bases, there was a span of 10 bases. The CDR3 reads CASSWGGAYGYTF. Here the CDR3 DNA reads TGTGCCAGCAGTTGGGGGGGGGCCTATGGCTACACCTTC.

This chain connects TRBV28 to TRBJ1-3, with D possibly being TRBD1 (5 bases). Per germline, CDR1 MDHEN and CDR2 SYDVKM. Trimming cost V 4 bases and J 1 base, with 14 bases left between them. The CDR3 covers 16 residues. For the CDR3, the DNA is TGTGCCAGCAGTTCCTCAGGGTTTAATTCTGGAAACACCATATATTTT. Translation: CASSSSGFNSGNTIYF.

The genes are TRBV6-1 and TRBJ2-3; D perhaps matches TRBD1 (5 bases). V was cut by 2 bases and J by 2 bases, with 14 bases left in between. The CDR3 extends over 16 amino acids. Germline-derived CDR1 and CDR2 are MNHNS and SASEGT. CDR3 DNA sequence: TGTGCCAGCAGTGAAAAGGCGGCAGGGTACACAGATACGCAGTATTTT. Translated, it gives CASSEKAAGYTDTQYF.

The chain uses TRBV2 and TRBJ2-2, with 9 bases that match TRBD1. V was pared by 7 bases and J by 5 bases, with 5 bases of the junction left unmatched. Germline CDR1 reads SNHLY; CDR2 reads FYNNEI. The CDR3 consists of 14 residues. The DNA of the CDR3 is TGTGCCAGCATGGGACAGGGTGGTACCGGGGAGCTGTTTTTT. Translation: CASMGQGGTGELFF. Full variable domain (missing parts from reference TRBV2 and TRBJ2-2): EPEVTQTPSHQVTQMGQEVILRCVPISNHLYFYWYRQILGQKVEFLVSFYNNEISEKSEIFDDQFSVERPDGSNFTLKIRSTKLEDSAMYFCASMGQGGTGELFFGEGSRLTVL.

In this sample, this clone turned up a few times. The J gene is TRBJ1-1, the V gene TRBV29-1; no reliable D call. The CDR3 has 12 amino acids. CDR1 SQVTM and CDR2 ANQGSEA come from the germline V gene. The V end was cut by 1 base, the J end by 1 base, with 4 bases between. CDR3 protein: CSVEVQNTEAFF. CDR3 DNA: TGCAGCGTTGAAGTACAGAACACTGAAGCTTTCTTT.

The CDR3 sequence is CASSGMLGPNEQFF. For the CDR3, the DNA is TGTGCCAGCAGCGGCATGCTGGGCCCCAATGAGCAGTTCTTC. V is TRBV7-2 and J is TRBJ2-1; D gene uncertain. Deletions cut 5 bases from V and 6 bases from J, with 14 bases between. Germline-derived CDR1 and CDR2 are SGHTA and FQGNSA. The CDR3 totals 14 residues.

This rearrangement joins TRBV11-2 to TRBJ2-2, with D tentatively TRBD2 (6 bases). The CDR3 has 14 amino acids. Germline V gene data show CDR1 as SGHAT and CDR2 as FQNNGV. V lost 5 bases to trimming and J lost 8 bases, with 15 bases between them. The CDR3, as DNA: TGTGCCAGCAGCGCATCTGTGGGGAGGGGGGAGCTGTTTTTT. It codes for CASSASVGRGELFF.

V is TRBV2 and J is TRBJ1-3; tentatively, D is TRBD1 (5 bases). The CDR3 has 16 amino acids. The germline V gene has CDR1 SNHLY and CDR2 FYNNEI. The V gene lost 1 base and the J gene lost 0 bases, with 10 bases spanning the gap. The CDR3, as DNA: TGTGCCAGCAGTGAAGGGACACCGAGCTCTGGAAACACCATATATTTT. Its translation: CASSEGTPSSGNTIYF.

The V and J genes are TRBV6-1 and TRBJ2-1; D ambiguous. The CDR3 is made up of 14 amino acids. The V and J ends lost 2 bases and 7 bases respectively, with 12 bases between them. The germline gives CDR1 MNHNS, CDR2 SASEGT. CDR3 nucleotides: TGTGCCAGCAGTGAAATGCGAGTACGGAATGAGCAGTTCTTC. This codes for CASSEMRVRNEQFF.